A selection of T cell receptor beta chains follows, all from one sample in a study of OX40 agonist ivuxolimab in advanced cancers. Profiled with immunoSEQ multiplex PCR; TCRdb holds only in-frame clones, not every one. This table holds about 55,000 clones, 84% found once. Source: CD4+ or CD8+ T cells sorted from blood, taken in a trial of the OX40 agonist ivuxolimab. All receptors derive from an adult with an advanced solid tumor such as melanoma, head and neck, liver or kidney cancer. The CDR3 runs from the conserved cysteine through the conserved F or W. Fields, in order: V gene, clone size, D gene, J gene, CDR3 DNA, CDR3 protein. D genes are given only for firm matches. A row's size may be missing; if present it is once, few, many or a size class.

v_call: TRBV5-4
clone_size: few
d_call: TRBD2
j_call: TRBJ2-1
cdr3_nt: TGTGCCAGCAGCCCACCGACTAGCGGGAGGGCCGAAAAGAATGAGCAGTTCTTC
cdr3_aa: CASSPPTSGRAEKNEQFF

v_call: TRBV5-5
clone_size: NA
d_call: NA
j_call: TRBJ1-2
cdr3_nt: TGTGCCAGCAGCCCCGAGAGGCGGGGGTATGGCTACACCTTC
cdr3_aa: CASSPERRGYGYTF

v_call: TRBV7-9
clone_size: few
d_call: NA
j_call: TRBJ2-3
cdr3_nt: TGTGCCAGCAGCAATGGTTTGCGCACTTGGGAGAAAGATACGCAGTATTTT
cdr3_aa: CASSNGLRTWEKDTQYF

v_call: TRBV19
clone_size: NA
d_call: TRBD1
j_call: TRBJ1-4
cdr3_nt: TGTGCCTCGTCAGACAGGGGAAGGGATGAAAAACTGTTTTTT
cdr3_aa: CASSDRGRDEKLFF

v_call: TRBV9
clone_size: NA
d_call: NA
j_call: TRBJ1-6
cdr3_nt: TGTGCCAGCAGCGTAGAGGCAGGACCCAGCCCCCTCCACTTT
cdr3_aa: CASSVEAGPSPLHF

v_call: TRBV15
clone_size: NA
d_call: NA
j_call: TRBJ2-3
cdr3_nt: TGTGCCACCAGCAGAGAAGCATACAGGGTGGGCCCAGATACGCAGTATTTT
cdr3_aa: CATSREAYRVGPDTQYF

v_call: TRBV28
clone_size: once
d_call: TRBD2
j_call: TRBJ2-3
cdr3_nt: TGTGCCAGCAGCTACGAGGTAGCGGGAGAGATCACAGATACGCAGTATTTT
cdr3_aa: CASSYEVAGEITDTQYF

v_call: TRBV7-2
clone_size: NA
d_call: NA
j_call: TRBJ1-1
cdr3_nt: TGTGCCAGCAGACCGGACAGTCTTAACACTGAAGCTTTCTTT
cdr3_aa: CASRPDSLNTEAFF

v_call: TRBV27
clone_size: NA
d_call: NA
j_call: TRBJ2-1
cdr3_nt: TGTGCCAGCAGTACCTGGAGCTCCTACAATGAGCAGTTCTTC
cdr3_aa: CASSTWSSYNEQFF

v_call: TRBV7-2
clone_size: NA
d_call: NA
j_call: TRBJ2-7
cdr3_nt: TGTGCCAGCAGCCCCTGGAGGGGGAGCTCCTACGAGCAGTACTTC
cdr3_aa: CASSPWRGSSYEQYF

v_call: TRBV11-2
clone_size: NA
d_call: NA
j_call: TRBJ1-5
cdr3_nt: TGTGCCAGCAGCAGGGGGTCGGGTCAGCCCCAGCATTTT
cdr3_aa: CASSRGSGQPQHF

v_call: TRBV2
clone_size: NA
d_call: TRBD2
j_call: TRBJ2-4
cdr3_nt: TGTGCCAGCAGCGAACTAGCGGGACGGGCCAAAAACATTCAGTACTTC
cdr3_aa: CASSELAGRAKNIQYF

v_call: TRBV25-1
clone_size: once
d_call: NA
j_call: TRBJ2-1
cdr3_nt: TGTGCCAGCAGTGTATTGAGTACGGAGGAGACAGAGCAGTTCTTC
cdr3_aa: CASSVLSTEETEQFF

v_call: TRBV28
clone_size: NA
d_call: NA
j_call: TRBJ2-2
cdr3_nt: TGTGCCAGCAACCCCGGAAACGGGGAGCTGTTTTTT
cdr3_aa: CASNPGNGELFF

v_call: TRBV7-2
clone_size: NA
d_call: TRBD2
j_call: TRBJ2-3
cdr3_nt: TGTGCCAGCAGCTTAGGGCCTAGCGGGATGAAGACAGATACGCAGTATTTT
cdr3_aa: CASSLGPSGMKTDTQYF

v_call: TRBV7-9
clone_size: NA
d_call: TRBD1
j_call: TRBJ2-5
cdr3_nt: TGTGCCAGCAGCTTAGGGACAGGACAAGAGACCCAGTACTTC
cdr3_aa: CASSLGTGQETQYF

v_call: TRBV2
clone_size: few
d_call: NA
j_call: TRBJ1-2
cdr3_nt: TGTGCCAGCAGTCCGTCTCCCAACTATGGCTACACCTTC
cdr3_aa: CASSPSPNYGYTF

v_call: TRBV6-6
clone_size: NA
d_call: NA
j_call: TRBJ2-6
cdr3_nt: TGTGCCAGCATTAACGCCGGGGCCGGGGCCAACGTCCTGACTTTC
cdr3_aa: CASINAGAGANVLTF

v_call: TRBV28
clone_size: NA
d_call: TRBD1
j_call: TRBJ1-1
cdr3_nt: TGTGCCAGCAGTTTAGGCAGGGGGTCGGGGAACACTGAAGCTTTCTTT
cdr3_aa: CASSLGRGSGNTEAFF

v_call: TRBV28
clone_size: NA
d_call: NA
j_call: TRBJ2-1
cdr3_nt: TGTGCCAGCAGCCCCCCCCGTCGGGGACATGAGCAGTTCTTC
cdr3_aa: CASSPPRRGHEQFF

v_call: TRBV5-1
clone_size: NA
d_call: NA
j_call: TRBJ2-1
cdr3_nt: TGCGCCAGCAGCTTGGCCTACAATGAGCAGTTCTTC
cdr3_aa: CASSLAYNEQFF

v_call: TRBV7-9
clone_size: few
d_call: TRBD2
j_call: TRBJ2-3
cdr3_nt: TGTGCCAGCAGCTTATTACTAGCGGGAGTCAGAACAGATACGCAGTATTTT
cdr3_aa: CASSLLLAGVRTDTQYF

v_call: TRBV5-1
clone_size: NA
d_call: NA
j_call: TRBJ2-2
cdr3_nt: TGCGCCAGCAGCTTTGGCGGGATCACCGGGGAGCTGTTTTTT
cdr3_aa: CASSFGGITGELFF

v_call: TRBV7-9
clone_size: few
d_call: NA
j_call: TRBJ2-3
cdr3_nt: TGTGCCAGCAGCTTAGGGACTTTCAGCACAGATACGCAGTATTTT
cdr3_aa: CASSLGTFSTDTQYF

v_call: TRBV19
clone_size: NA
d_call: NA
j_call: TRBJ2-1
cdr3_nt: TGTGCCAGTAAAGGCGGGACCACATACAATGAGCAGTTCTTC
cdr3_aa: CASKGGTTYNEQFF

v_call: TRBV6-6
clone_size: NA
d_call: TRBD1
j_call: TRBJ1-6
cdr3_nt: TGTGCCAGCAGCCGGGACAGGGGTGCATCACCCCTCCACTTT
cdr3_aa: CASSRDRGASPLHF

v_call: TRBV27
clone_size: NA
d_call: NA
j_call: TRBJ1-2
cdr3_nt: TGTGCCAGCAAGGGGGGCAGTCCTAACTATGGCTACACCTTC
cdr3_aa: CASKGGSPNYGYTF

v_call: TRBV2
clone_size: NA
d_call: TRBD2
j_call: TRBJ2-2
cdr3_nt: TGTGCCAGCAGTCCCACAGCGGGAGTCACCGGGGAGCTGTTTTTT
cdr3_aa: CASSPTAGVTGELFF

v_call: TRBV28
clone_size: NA
d_call: NA
j_call: TRBJ1-2
cdr3_nt: TGTGCCAGCAGTCACCTCACAGGCCTTATTGGCTACACCTTC
cdr3_aa: CASSHLTGLIGYTF

v_call: TRBV11-2
clone_size: NA
d_call: TRBD1
j_call: TRBJ2-5
cdr3_nt: TGTGCCAGCGGGACAGGACAGCAAGAGACCCAGTACTTC
cdr3_aa: CASGTGQQETQYF

v_call: TRBV7-8
clone_size: NA
d_call: TRBD1
j_call: TRBJ2-5
cdr3_nt: TGTGCCAGCAGCCAAAGCCGGGACAGGGAGACCCAGTACTTC
cdr3_aa: CASSQSRDRETQYF

v_call: TRBV29-1
clone_size: NA
d_call: NA
j_call: TRBJ2-3
cdr3_nt: TGCAGCGGTCGGACCCCGGGAGTAGCTACGCAGTATTTT
cdr3_aa: CSGRTPGVATQYF

v_call: TRBV30
clone_size: NA
d_call: NA
j_call: TRBJ1-3
cdr3_nt: TGTGCCTGGACTCCCGTGATTAGGAACACCATATATTTT
cdr3_aa: CAWTPVIRNTIYF

v_call: TRBV7-9
clone_size: NA
d_call: NA
j_call: TRBJ1-2
cdr3_nt: TGTGCCAGCAGCTTTCCCGAGGTGGACAGTAGCCCAACCTACTATGGCTACACCTTC
cdr3_aa: CASSFPEVDSSPTYYGYTF

v_call: TRBV5-6
clone_size: NA
d_call: NA
j_call: TRBJ1-2
cdr3_nt: TGTGCCCCCTTACAACCCAGGCGGGGGAACTATGGCTACACCTTC
cdr3_aa: CAPLQPRRGNYGYTF

v_call: TRBV5-6
clone_size: NA
d_call: NA
j_call: TRBJ1-2
cdr3_nt: TGTGCCAGCAGCTTGGGGACAGCCGAGCTCTATGGCTACACCTTC
cdr3_aa: CASSLGTAELYGYTF

v_call: TRBV30
clone_size: NA
d_call: NA
j_call: TRBJ1-1
cdr3_nt: TGTGCCTGGAGTGTAGTGAACACTGAAGCTTTCTTT
cdr3_aa: CAWSVVNTEAFF

v_call: TRBV28
clone_size: NA
d_call: NA
j_call: TRBJ1-3
cdr3_nt: TGTGCCAGCAGTTTGACGGCATCGTCACGAGGAAACACCATATATTTT
cdr3_aa: CASSLTASSRGNTIYF

v_call: TRBV10-2
clone_size: NA
d_call: TRBD2
j_call: TRBJ2-1
cdr3_nt: TGCGCCAGCACCGAGCGGGACTACCCCCGGGATGAGCAGTTCTTC
cdr3_aa: CASTERDYPRDEQFF

v_call: TRBV28
clone_size: NA
d_call: NA
j_call: TRBJ2-7
cdr3_nt: TGTGCCAGCAGTTTACTCGAAATGGGACACTCCTACGAGCAGTACTTC
cdr3_aa: CASSLLEMGHSYEQYF

v_call: TRBV9
clone_size: NA
d_call: NA
j_call: TRBJ2-1
cdr3_nt: TGTGCCAGCAGCGTACAACCGGACGAGCAGTTCTTC
cdr3_aa: CASSVQPDEQFF

v_call: TRBV11-2
clone_size: NA
d_call: NA
j_call: TRBJ2-7
cdr3_nt: TGTGCCAGCAGCAGGTTGGAGGAGCAGTACTTC
cdr3_aa: CASSRLEEQYF

v_call: TRBV28
clone_size: NA
d_call: NA
j_call: TRBJ2-1
cdr3_nt: TGTGCCAGCACCTGGGGCAATCTCTACAATGAGCAGTTCTTC
cdr3_aa: CASTWGNLYNEQFF

v_call: TRBV7-8
clone_size: few
d_call: TRBD2
j_call: TRBJ2-7
cdr3_nt: TGTGCCAGCAGCTTAGCACTAGCGGGAGACGAGCAGTACTTC
cdr3_aa: CASSLALAGDEQYF

v_call: TRBV28
clone_size: NA
d_call: NA
j_call: TRBJ1-2
cdr3_nt: TGTGCCAGCAGCCCCCCCGTGGAGGGTTTAACGTCTGGCTACACCTTC
cdr3_aa: CASSPPVEGLTSGYTF

v_call: TRBV7-2
clone_size: NA
d_call: NA
j_call: TRBJ1-1
cdr3_nt: TGTGCCAGCAGCTCCCACCGCGTGACAATCACTGAAGCTTTCTTT
cdr3_aa: CASSSHRVTITEAFF

v_call: TRBV19
clone_size: NA
d_call: NA
j_call: TRBJ1-4
cdr3_nt: TGTGCCAGTAGTGGGTCGAAGGGCCGTAATGAAAAACTGTTTTTT
cdr3_aa: CASSGSKGRNEKLFF

v_call: TRBV28
clone_size: NA
d_call: NA
j_call: TRBJ1-1
cdr3_nt: TGTGCCAGCAGTGGACAGTCAGAAGCTTTCTTT
cdr3_aa: CASSGQSEAFF

v_call: TRBV11-2
clone_size: NA
d_call: TRBD1
j_call: TRBJ2-7
cdr3_nt: TGTGCCAGCAGCTTAGAAGTTACAGGGGGATTCGTCTTC
cdr3_aa: CASSLEVTGGFVF

v_call: TRBV5-1
clone_size: NA
d_call: NA
j_call: TRBJ2-1
cdr3_nt: TGCGCCAGCAGCTTGGGCAGCGACAATGAGCAGTTCTTC
cdr3_aa: CASSLGSDNEQFF

v_call: TRBV11-3
clone_size: NA
d_call: NA
j_call: TRBJ2-2
cdr3_nt: TGTGCCAGTCAGGATGACCCCGCCACCGGGGAGCTGTTTTTT
cdr3_aa: CASQDDPATGELFF

v_call: TRBV19
clone_size: NA
d_call: TRBD1
j_call: TRBJ1-5
cdr3_nt: TGTGCCAGTAGTATTCTAGGACAGGGGGCGCTTAGGCAGCCCCAGCATTTT
cdr3_aa: CASSILGQGALRQPQHF

v_call: TRBV7-9
clone_size: NA
d_call: NA
j_call: TRBJ1-1
cdr3_nt: TGTGCCAGCAGCTTAGTGACCCGTTTTGAAGCTTTCTTT
cdr3_aa: CASSLVTRFEAFF

v_call: TRBV11-3
clone_size: NA
d_call: NA
j_call: TRBJ2-5
cdr3_nt: TGTGCCAGCAGCTTAACGAGGCAAGAGACCCAGTACTTC
cdr3_aa: CASSLTRQETQYF

v_call: TRBV7-9
clone_size: NA
d_call: NA
j_call: TRBJ1-2
cdr3_nt: TGTGCCAGCAGCCCCAGGGCGGGTGTTTATGGCTACACCTTC
cdr3_aa: CASSPRAGVYGYTF